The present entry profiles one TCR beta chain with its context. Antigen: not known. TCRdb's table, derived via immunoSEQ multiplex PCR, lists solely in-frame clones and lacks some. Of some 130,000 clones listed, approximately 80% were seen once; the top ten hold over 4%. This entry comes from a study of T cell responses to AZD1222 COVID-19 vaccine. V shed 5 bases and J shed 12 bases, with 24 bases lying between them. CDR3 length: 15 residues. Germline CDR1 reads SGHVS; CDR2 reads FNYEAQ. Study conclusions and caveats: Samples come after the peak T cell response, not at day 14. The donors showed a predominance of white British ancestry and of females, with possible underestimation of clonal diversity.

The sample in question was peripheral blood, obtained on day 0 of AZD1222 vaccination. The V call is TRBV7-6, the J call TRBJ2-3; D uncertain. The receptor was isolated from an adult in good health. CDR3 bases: TGTGCCAGCAGCCATTATCTCGACTTAAGAAAGGGTCAGTATTTT. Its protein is CASSHYLDLRKGQYF.